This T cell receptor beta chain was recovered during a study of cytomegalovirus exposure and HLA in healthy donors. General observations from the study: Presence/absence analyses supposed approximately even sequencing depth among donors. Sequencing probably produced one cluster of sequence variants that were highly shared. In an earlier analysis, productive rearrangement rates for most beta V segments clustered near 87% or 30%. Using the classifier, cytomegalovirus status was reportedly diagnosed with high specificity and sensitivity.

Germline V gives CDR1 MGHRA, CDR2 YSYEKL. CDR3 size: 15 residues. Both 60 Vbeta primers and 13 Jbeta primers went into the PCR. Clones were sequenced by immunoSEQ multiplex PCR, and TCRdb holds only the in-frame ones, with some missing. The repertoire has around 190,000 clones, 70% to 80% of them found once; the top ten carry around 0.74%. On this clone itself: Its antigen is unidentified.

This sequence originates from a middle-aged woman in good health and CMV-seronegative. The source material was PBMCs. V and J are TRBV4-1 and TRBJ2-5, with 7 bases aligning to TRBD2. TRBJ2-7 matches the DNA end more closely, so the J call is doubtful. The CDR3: CASSPTSGNSYEQYF. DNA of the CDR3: TGCGCCAGCAGCCCCACAAGCGGGAACTCCTACGAGCAGTACTTC.